Here is one T cell receptor beta chain with its context. The target antigen is unknown. The sample originates from a study of cytomegalovirus exposure and HLA in healthy donors. Across the study: Some 200 million T cells yielded 100 million or so unique TCR beta sequences in earlier analysis.

Study conclusions and caveats: In a later analysis, at a false discovery rate of 0.05, 15,000 to 20,000 TCR beta sequences were associated with HLA alleles. Later analysis identified several of the most significant clusters that appeared linked to common viral pathogens. Among the sequence variants, a highly shared cluster was likely an artifact of sequencing.

The PCR had 60 Vbeta and 13 Jbeta primers. Using immunoSEQ multiplex PCR, the repertoire was profiled, and TCRdb retains in-frame clones only, with some absent. This sample's clone table lists fewer than 150,000 clones. V shed 4 bases and J 7 bases; nucleotides not matched to a gene: 7. Germline lookup yields CDR1 SNHLY and CDR2 FYNNEI. The CDR3 covers 14 residues. The chain is built from TRBV2 and TRBJ1-1; 9 nucleotides match TRBD1. The sequenced sample consisted of PBMCs. The source of this sequence is a man younger than 35 in good health and CMV-seronegative. CDR3: CASSARQGVGEAFF. The DNA of the CDR3 is TGTGCCAGCAGTGCCAGACAGGGGGTGGGTGAAGCTTTCTTT.